Below, 24 T cell receptor beta chains from the same sample are listed, as sequenced in a study of T cells in Graves' hyperthyroidism and ophthalmopathy. There were TCR beta CDR3 regions amplified from RNA transcripts. With the HTBI primer set, the TCR CDR3 went through a first round of RT-PCR. Using its own MiXCR run on the multiplex PCR reads, TCRdb lists one record per CDR3 protein. Among about 380,000 distinct CDR3 sequences listed, around a sixth were seen once. What was sequenced was blood. The receptors shown here come from a man in his late teens or twenties with Graves' ophthalmopathy.

This clonotype was counted many times. The J gene is TRBJ2-1, the V gene TRBV6-2 or TRBV6-3, with 8 nucleotides matching TRBD1. Looked up from germline, CDR1 is MNHEY and CDR2 is SVGEGT. Trimming removed 6 bases from V and 9 bases from J; junction bases left unmatched: 10. This CDR3 is built from 14 residues. CDR3 sequence reads: CASSSHRGAGEQFF. The CDR3 coding sequence is TGTGCCAGCAGCTCCCACAGGGGGGCGGGTGAGCAGTTCTTC.

The chain uses TRBV5-1 and TRBJ1-1, with no clear D. V was pared by 5 bases and J by 5 bases, with 19 bases between. The V gene's germline CDR1 is SGHRS and CDR2 YFSETQ. The CDR3 extends over 15 amino acids. The CDR3 DNA reads TGCGCCAGCAGATTAAGGCCCTCGGATGTAACTGAAGCTTTCTTT. Its translation: CASRLRPSDVTEAFF.

The CDR3 is CASTPQGRPTQYF. CDR3 nucleotide sequence: TGTGCCAGTACCCCTCAGGGCCGCCCCACGCAGTATTTT. The chain joins TRBV19 to TRBJ2-3; D perhaps matches TRBD1 (5 bases). This CDR3 is built from 13 residues. Germline CDR1 is LNHDA and CDR2 is SQIVND (reference sequence). V lost 7 bases, J lost 9 bases, and 17 bases lay in between.

This clonotype was seen a handful of times. This chain joins TRBV20-1 and TRBJ1-3; TRBD1 matches at 7 bases. The CDR3 spans 15 residues. Germline CDR1 DFQATT, CDR2 SNEGSKA (reference sequence). V trimming: 3 bases; J trimming: 0 bases; junction bases outside the gene matches: 5. CDR3 loop: CSASPDRLSGNTIYF. The CDR3 coding sequence is TGCAGTGCTAGCCCGGACAGGCTCTCTGGAAACACCATATATTTT.

This clonotype showed up many times. The V gene is TRBV27, the J gene TRBJ2-5, with D perhaps TRBD1 (5 bases). Trimming shortened V by 5 bases and J by 5 bases, and 15 bases separated the two germline ends. CDR3 size: 14 residues. Looked up from germline, CDR1 is MNHEY and CDR2 is SMNVEV (reference sequence). CDR3 amino acids: CASSPGRVWETQYF. The CDR3 nucleotides are TGTGCCAGCAGTCCTGGCAGGGTTTGGGAGACCCAGTACTTC.

CDR3 coding DNA: TGTGCCAGCAGCCAATCCGGGGGGGCTAGCAATCAGCCCCAGCATTTT. Protein: CASSQSGGASNQPQHF. This chain connects TRBV16 to TRBJ1-5, with D maybe TRBD1 (6 bases). The ends were cut back, 0 bases at V and 0 bases at J, with 9 bases in the middle. The germline V gene has CDR1 KGHSY and CDR2 FQNENV. The CDR3 covers 16 residues.

This clonotype was counted a single time. The chain combines TRBV5-1 with TRBJ1-2; D remains unclear. V lost 4 bases to trimming and J lost 8 bases, with 12 bases between them. Germline loops: CDR1 SGHRS, CDR2 YFSETQ. This CDR3 is built from 12 residues. DNA for the CDR3: TGCGCCAGCAGCGCCGAGGTGAGAGGCTACACCTTC. Translated, it gives CASSAEVRGYTF.

The chain employs TRBV4-1 and TRBJ1-5; no definite D call. This CDR3 is 16 amino acids long. Germline V gene data show CDR1 as MGHRA and CDR2 as YSYEKL. V was shortened by 4 bases and J by 0 bases, with 13 bases between the two germline ends. The CDR3 region has the DNA TGCGCCAGCAGCCCCCACGTCGAGGCTAGCAATCAGCCCCAGCATTTT. It translates to CASSPHVEASNQPQHF.

This clonotype occurred many times. V gene TRBV7-9 combines with J gene TRBJ2-7, with TRBD1 matching over 11 bases. Germline CDR1 and CDR2: SEHNR and FQNEAQ (reference sequence). The CDR3 sequence is 14 residues long. Trimming took 5 bases from V and 5 from J; bases not matched to a gene: 5. As DNA, the CDR3 is TGTGCCAGCAGCCGCTGGACAGGGGGCGACGAGCAGTACTTC. Translated: CASSRWTGGDEQYF.

In its sample, this clonotype was seen many times. This chain connects TRBV11-2 to TRBJ2-7; TRBD1 agrees at 7 bases. Germline V lookup: CDR1 SGHAT, CDR2 FQNNGV. This CDR3 is built from 15 residues. With V trimmed by 4 bases and J by 2 bases, 8 bases remained unmatched. The CDR3 DNA sequence: TGTGCCAGCAGCTCAAACCGGGACAGACCCTACGAGCAGTACTTC. Translated: CASSSNRDRPYEQYF.

This clonotype appeared a few times. V is TRBV5-6 and J is TRBJ1-2; D remains ambiguous. Germline V CDR1 and CDR2: SGHDT, YYEEEE. The CDR3 sequence is 13 residues long. Trimming took off 5 bases at V and 5 bases at J, with 13 bases between the two ends. CDR3 in amino acids: CASRRTRQYGYTF. The CDR3 bases are TGTGCCAGCAGACGGACGAGGCAATATGGCTACACCTTC.

In its sample, this clonotype was seen many times. This chain uses TRBV24-1 with TRBJ2-3; perhaps D is TRBD1 or TRBD2 (5 bases each). V gave up 2 bases and J gave up 6 bases, with 26 bases separating them. The germline CDR1 and CDR2 sequences are KGHDR and SFDVKD. This CDR3 is 19 amino acids long. In nucleotides, the CDR3 is TGTGCCACCAGTGATTCCGGGACGGGCCGGGATACCACACTGGATACGCAGTATTTT. The encoded protein is CATSDSGTGRDTTLDTQYF.

The rearrangement links TRBV18 to TRBJ2-7; TRBD1 agrees at 9 bases. Germline CDR1 KGHSH, CDR2 LQKENI. The CDR3 is 15 residues long. Losses at the gene ends were 5 bases for V and 5 bases for J; bases not matched to a gene: 10. The DNA of the CDR3 is TGTGCCAGCTCAAGCCCAAGGACAGGGGTCAACGAGCAGTACTTC. This gives the protein CASSSPRTGVNEQYF.

Ten or more counts support this clonotype. This sequence joins TRBV5-8 and TRBJ1-1, with a weak D call TRBD1 (6 bases). CDR1 SGHTS and CDR2 YDEGEE come from the germline V gene. The CDR3 has 14 residues. V lost 2 bases, J lost 2 bases, and 10 bases lay in between. The CDR3 bases are TGTGCCAGCAGCTTTGGGACACCCAACACTGAAGCTTTCTTT. Translation: CASSFGTPNTEAFF. The variable domain in full, with the rest retrieved from reference TRBV5-8 and TRBJ1-1, is EAGVTQSPTHLIKTRGQQATLRCSPISGHTSVYWYQQALGLGLQFLLWYDEGEERNRGNFPPRFSGRQFPNYSSELNVNALELEDSALYLCASSFGTPNTEAFFGQGTRLTVV.

The V gene is TRBV12-3 or TRBV12-4, the J gene TRBJ2-1; either TRBD1 or TRBD2 may supply D (6 bases each). V was shortened by 3 bases and J by 4 bases, with 10 bases between the two germline ends. The CDR3 loop spans 14 amino acids. The CDR3 DNA is TGTGCCAGCAGTTTGGGGGGCAGGTACAATGAGCAGTTCTTC. This gives the protein CASSLGGRYNEQFF.

The genes are TRBV20-1 and TRBJ1-2; 7 bases are shared with TRBD1. V was clipped by 7 bases and J by 0 bases; unmatched bases: 11. Germline values: CDR1 DFQATT, CDR2 SNEGSKA (reference sequence). The CDR3 is made up of 15 amino acids. CDR3 loop: CSVVSGQASNYGYTF. For the CDR3, the DNA is TGCAGTGTTGTCTCTGGACAGGCGTCTAACTATGGCTACACCTTC.

The rearrangement links TRBV18 to TRBJ1-2; TRBD1 might be the D (6 bases). Germline CDR1 and CDR2: KGHSH and LQKENI. The length of the CDR3 is 14 residues. V gave up 3 bases and J gave up 2 bases, with 10 bases separating them. Here the CDR3 reads CASSPPGHNYGYTF. The CDR3 region has the DNA TGTGCCAGCTCACCTCCGGGACACAACTATGGCTACACCTTC.

Many counts were recorded for this clonotype. The chain recombines TRBV6-1 with TRBJ2-1; D might be TRBD1 (6 bases). Germline V CDR1 and CDR2: MNHNS, SASEGT. The CDR3 covers 14 residues. Trimming pared 1 base from V and 6 bases from J, leaving 10 bases between. The CDR3 region has the DNA TGTGCCAGCAGTGAAGTTCGAGGGGGCAATGAGCAGTTCTTC. Translation: CASSEVRGGNEQFF.

This clonotype was observed a handful of times. The rearrangement uses TRBV6-1 and TRBJ1-1; 9 bases map to TRBD1. CDR1 and CDR2 from the germline V gene are MNHNS and SASEGT. CDR3 length: 14 residues. J gave up 4 bases and V 7 bases, and 7 bases lay outside the gene matches. This chain's CDR3 is CASKVQGASTEAFF. The DNA for the CDR3 is TGTGCCAGCAAAGTACAGGGGGCGAGCACTGAAGCTTTCTTT.

This clonotype came up a few times. The chain carries TRBV4-1 and TRBJ2-3; 13 positions agree with TRBD2. V lost 4 bases and J lost 4; bases outside the gene matches: 11. Germline loops: CDR1 MGHRA, CDR2 YSYEKL. The CDR3 is 18 amino acids. This CDR3 is CASSPTSGGALRADTQYF. CDR3 sequence (DNA): TGCGCCAGCAGCCCAACTAGCGGGGGGGCCTTACGCGCAGATACGCAGTATTTT.

This clonotype has only one observation. This may arise from a read error, as a much more abundant clone is one base away. The J gene is TRBJ2-5, the V gene TRBV9, with D possibly matching TRBD2 (7 bases). This CDR3 is 15 amino acids long. From germline, CDR1 is SGDLS and CDR2 YYNGEE. The CDR3 sequence is CASSVEDREGETRYF. The CDR3 coding sequence is TGTGCCAGCAGCGTAGAAGATAGGGAGGGGGAGACCCGGTACTTC.

This clonotype turned up a few times. The chain couples TRBV27 to TRBJ1-1; D call uncertain. The CDR3 runs 15 residues. V lost 2 bases and J 2 bases, leaving 12 bases between the germline ends. The germline V gene has CDR1 MNHEY and CDR2 SMNVEV (reference sequence). The CDR3 DNA follows: TGTGCCAGCAGTTTAGCGTCCGGGATCAACACTGAAGCTTTCTTT. It yields the protein CASSLASGINTEAFF.

This clonotype was detected only a few times. The CDR3 loop reads CASSRLARADTQYF. For the CDR3, the DNA is TGTGCCAGCTCACGGCTAGCGAGGGCAGATACGCAGTATTTT. The V call is TRBV18, the J call TRBJ2-3, with D possibly TRBD2 on 6 matching bases. CDR1 is KGHSH, CDR2 LQKENI, per germline. V was shortened by 4 bases and J by 4 bases, with 12 bases between the two germline ends. The CDR3 has 14 residues.

The genes are TRBV28 and TRBJ2-3; TRBD2 agrees at 14 bases. V gave up 1 base and J gave up 4 bases; unmatched junction bases: 13. Germline assignment: CDR1 MDHEN and CDR2 SYDVKM. The CDR3 length is 20 residues. The CDR3 bases are TGTGCCAGCAGTTTATCGTCCCCCTGGACTAGCGGGAGGCCCCCAGATACGCAGTATTTT. Its protein product is CASSLSSPWTSGRPPDTQYF.